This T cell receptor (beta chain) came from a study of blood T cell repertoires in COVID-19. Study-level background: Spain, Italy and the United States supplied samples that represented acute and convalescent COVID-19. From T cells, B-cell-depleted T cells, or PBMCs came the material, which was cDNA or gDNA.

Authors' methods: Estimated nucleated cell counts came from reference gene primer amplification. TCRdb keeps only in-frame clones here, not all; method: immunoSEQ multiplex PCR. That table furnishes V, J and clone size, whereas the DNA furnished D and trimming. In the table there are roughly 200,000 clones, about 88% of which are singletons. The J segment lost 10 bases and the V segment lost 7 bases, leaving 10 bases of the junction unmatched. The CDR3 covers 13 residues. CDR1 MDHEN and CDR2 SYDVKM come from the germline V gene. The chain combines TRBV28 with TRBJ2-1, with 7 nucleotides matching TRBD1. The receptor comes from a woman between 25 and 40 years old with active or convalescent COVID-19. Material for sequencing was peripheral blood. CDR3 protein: CASNLDRVGEQFF. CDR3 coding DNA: TGTGCCAGCAACCTCGACAGGGTGGGCGAGCAGTTCTTC.